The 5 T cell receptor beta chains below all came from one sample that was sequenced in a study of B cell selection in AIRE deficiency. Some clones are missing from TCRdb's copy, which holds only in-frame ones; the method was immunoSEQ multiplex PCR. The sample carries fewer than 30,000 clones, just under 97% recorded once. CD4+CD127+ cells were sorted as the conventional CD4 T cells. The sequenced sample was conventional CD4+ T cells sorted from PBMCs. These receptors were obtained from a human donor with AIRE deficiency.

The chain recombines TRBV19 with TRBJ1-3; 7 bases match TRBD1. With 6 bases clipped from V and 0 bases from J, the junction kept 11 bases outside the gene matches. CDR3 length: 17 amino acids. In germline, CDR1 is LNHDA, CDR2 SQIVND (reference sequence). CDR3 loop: CASRDPRGQLSGNTIYF. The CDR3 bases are TGTGCCAGTAGGGACCCTCGGGGACAGCTCTCTGGAAACACCATATATTTT. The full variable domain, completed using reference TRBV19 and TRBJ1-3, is DGGITQSPKYLFRKEGQNVTLSCEQNLNHDAMYWYRQDPGQGLRLIYYSQIVNDFQKGDIAEGYSVSREKKESFPLTVTSAQKNPTAFYLCASRDPRGQLSGNTIYFGEGSWLTVV.

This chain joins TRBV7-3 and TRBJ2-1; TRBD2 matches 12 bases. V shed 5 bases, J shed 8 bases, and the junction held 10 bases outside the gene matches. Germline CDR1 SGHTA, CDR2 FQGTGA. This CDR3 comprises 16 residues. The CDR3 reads CASSTRTSGNVDEQFF. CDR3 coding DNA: TGTGCCAGCAGCACAAGGACTAGCGGGAACGTCGATGAGCAGTTCTTC.

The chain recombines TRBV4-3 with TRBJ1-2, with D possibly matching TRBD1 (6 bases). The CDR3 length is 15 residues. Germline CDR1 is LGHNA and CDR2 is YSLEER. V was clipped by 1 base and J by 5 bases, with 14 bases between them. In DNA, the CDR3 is TGCGCCAGCAGCCAAGCCAACCATCAGGGGTATGGCTACACCTTC. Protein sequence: CASSQANHQGYGYTF.

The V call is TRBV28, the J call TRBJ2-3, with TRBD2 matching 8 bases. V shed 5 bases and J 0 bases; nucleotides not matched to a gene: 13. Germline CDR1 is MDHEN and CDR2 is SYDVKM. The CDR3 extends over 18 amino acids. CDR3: CASSQGSGKRGSTDTQYF. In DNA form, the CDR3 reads TGTGCCAGCAGTCAAGGTAGCGGGAAGCGGGGTAGCACAGATACGCAGTATTTT.

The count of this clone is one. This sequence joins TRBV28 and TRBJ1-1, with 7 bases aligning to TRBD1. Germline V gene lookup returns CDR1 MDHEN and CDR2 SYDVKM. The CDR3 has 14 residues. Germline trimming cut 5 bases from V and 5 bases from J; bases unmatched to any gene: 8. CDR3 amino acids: CASSLRQGRTEAFF. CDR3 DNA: TGTGCCAGCAGTCTTAGACAGGGACGGACTGAAGCTTTCTTT.